One and the same sample provided the 19 T cell receptor beta chains below, sequenced in a study of cytotoxic CD8 clonotypes in ibrutinib-treated CLL. Libraries were prepared by immunoSEQ multiplex PCR; TCRdb keeps only in-frame clonotypes and omits some of them. The sample carries roughly 250,000 clones, less than 75% recorded once. This material consisted of PBMCs, taken after 24 months of ibrutinib treatment. These receptors all come from a human donor with chronic lymphocytic leukemia.

This sequence joins TRBV6-6 and TRBJ2-2, with D perhaps matching TRBD1 (6 bases). Trimming pared 5 bases from V and 3 bases from J, leaving 13 bases between. CDR3 length: 15 amino acids. Germline CDR1 MNHNY, CDR2 SVGAGI (reference sequence). Here the CDR3 reads CASSKVNRDTGELFF. The CDR3 DNA sequence: TGTGCCAGCAGTAAGGTGAACAGGGACACCGGGGAGCTGTTTTTT.

The chain couples TRBV19 to TRBJ2-7; perhaps TRBD2 as D (5 bases). Germline CDR1 LNHDA, CDR2 SQIVND (reference sequence). The CDR3 consists of 15 residues. V dropped 5 bases and J dropped 5 bases, with 19 bases sitting between them. The CDR3 DNA reads TGTGCCAGTAGTTCACGTCAAGCCAGAGGGCACGAGCAGTACTTC. It yields the protein CASSSRQARGHEQYF.

This chain joins TRBV19 and TRBJ1-5; 7 nucleotides match TRBD1. This CDR3 comprises 14 residues. Germline V gene lookup returns CDR1 LNHDA and CDR2 SQIVND (reference sequence). Losses at the gene ends were 6 bases for V and 7 bases for J; bases not matched to a gene: 9. CDR3 region: CASSGTAGDQPQHF. The CDR3 DNA reads as TGTGCCAGTAGCGGGACAGCGGGGGACCAGCCCCAGCATTTT.

This sequence joins TRBV2 and TRBJ2-7; 8 bases map to TRBD1. CDR3 length: 14 residues. The J segment lost 6 bases and the V segment lost 6 bases, leaving 10 bases of the junction unmatched. Germline values: CDR1 SNHLY, CDR2 FYNNEI. The CDR3, as DNA: TGTGCCAGCAGCTACGGACAGGGAAGGTCCGAGCAGTACTTC. Protein: CASSYGQGRSEQYF.

The chain combines TRBV9 with TRBJ2-3, with D perhaps matching TRBD2 (6 bases). Trimming cost V 3 bases and J 6 bases, with 11 bases left between them. This CDR3 region has 13 residues. CDR1 and CDR2 from the germline V gene are SGDLS and YYNGEE. CDR3 in DNA: TGTGCCAGCAGCGCCGAGGGGAGGGATACGCAGTATTTT. Translation gives CASSAEGRDTQYF.

This clone was observed a single time. The rearrangement uses TRBV5-4 and TRBJ1-1, with D unclear. Germline V gene sequence: CDR1 SGHNT, CDR2 YYREEE (reference sequence). The ends were cut back, 4 bases at V and 6 bases at J, with 16 bases in the middle. The CDR3 length is 14 residues. Here the CDR3 reads CASSVDGRKAEAFF. The CDR3 DNA is TGTGCCAGCAGCGTCGACGGTCGAAAAGCTGAAGCTTTCTTT. Full variable domain (remainder filled in from reference TRBV5-4 and TRBJ1-1): ETGVTQSPTHLIKTRGQQVTLRCSSQSGHNTVSWYQQALGQGPQFIFQYYREEENGRGNFPPRFSGLQFPNYSSELNVNALELDDSALYLCASSVDGRKAEAFFGQGTRLTVV.

The chain carries TRBV7-2 and TRBJ2-3; a possible D gene is TRBD2 (6 bases). V lost 2 bases to trimming and J lost 0 bases, with 9 bases between them. Germline CDR1 SGHTA, CDR2 FQGNSA. CDR3 size: 15 residues. In nucleotides, the CDR3 is TGTGCCAGCAGCTTAACTAGCCGGAGCACAGATACGCAGTATTTT. Protein product: CASSLTSRSTDTQYF.

This clone was counted many times. The chain carries TRBV28 and TRBJ2-7; D is perhaps TRBD2 (6 bases). Germline CDR1 reads MDHEN; CDR2 reads SYDVKM. The CDR3 loop spans 16 amino acids. Trimming cost V 6 bases and J 7 bases, with 25 bases left between them. CDR3 bases: TGTGCCAGCAGCCCCTACGGTGGGACCACTGCGGGGGAGCAGTACTTC. This codes for CASSPYGGTTAGEQYF.

V is TRBV9 and J is TRBJ2-3, with TRBD1 matching 8 bases. The junction had 10 bases not matched to a gene; V was cut back by 0 bases and J by 4 bases. The CDR3 covers 17 residues. Germline CDR1 is SGDLS and CDR2 is YYNGEE. The CDR3, as DNA: TGTGCCAGCAGCGTAGCATTTTGGCAGGGGGCACCAGATACGCAGTATTTT. Protein: CASSVAFWQGAPDTQYF.

The chain joins TRBV7-9 to TRBJ2-7; D possibly matches TRBD1 or TRBD2 (6 bases each). V was shortened by 6 bases and J by 3 bases, with 24 bases between the two germline ends. The CDR3 consists of 17 residues. Germline V lookup: CDR1 SEHNR, CDR2 FQNEAQ (reference sequence). The CDR3 is CASRQGRTGRRLYEQYF. The CDR3 DNA reads TGTGCCAGCAGGCAGGGTCGAACAGGGAGGCGACTCTACGAGCAGTACTTC.

As DNA, the CDR3 is TGTGCCAGTAAGGAGTTAGCCAAAAACATTCAGTACTTC. Its protein product is CASKELAKNIQYF. This chain joins TRBV19 and TRBJ2-4, with D hard to call. Germline V CDR1 and CDR2: LNHDA, SQIVND (reference sequence). The length of the CDR3 is 13 residues. With 7 bases removed from V and 0 bases from J, the gap between germline ends came to 7 bases.

V gene TRBV13 combines with J gene TRBJ2-3; TRBD1 matches at 10 bases. CDR3 length equals 16 residues. Germline lookup yields CDR1 PRHDT and CDR2 FYEKMQ (reference sequence). Trimming removed 3 bases from V and 3 bases from J; junction bases left unmatched: 6. The CDR3 region is CASSFPDRGETDTQYF. In DNA form, the CDR3 reads TGTGCCAGCAGCTTCCCGGACAGGGGGGAGACAGATACGCAGTATTTT.

The chain links TRBV6-6 to TRBJ2-7, with 7 nucleotides matching TRBD1. Germline V gene data show CDR1 as MNHNY and CDR2 as SVGAGI (reference sequence). After removal of 6 bases from V and 3 bases from J, the junction contained 5 bases not matched to a gene. The CDR3 is 13 residues long. CDR3 DNA sequence: TGTGCCAGCAGGGCCTGGGACAGCTACGAGCAGTACTTC. It yields the protein CASRAWDSYEQYF.

This chain joins TRBV11-2 and TRBJ1-5; D gene unclear. The V and J ends lost 2 bases and 7 bases respectively, with 9 bases between them. The CDR3 totals 13 residues. The germline V gene encodes CDR1 SGHAT and CDR2 FQNNGV. CDR3 in amino acids: CASSLRADQPQHF. The CDR3 DNA sequence: TGTGCCAGCAGCTTAAGGGCCGACCAGCCCCAGCATTTT. The full variable domain, in which reference TRBV11-2 and TRBJ1-5 provide the parts outside the CDR3, is EAGVAQSPRYKIIEKRQSVAFWCNPISGHATLYWYQQILGQGPKLLIQFQNNGVVDDSQLPKDRFSAERLKGVDSTLKIQPAKLEDSAVYLCASSLRADQPQHFGDGTRLSIL.

The chain couples TRBV7-3 to TRBJ1-1; 8 bases map to TRBD1. The trim removed 5 bases at V and 3 bases at J, leaving 11 bases unmatched. The CDR3 length is 16 residues. CDR1 is SGHTA and CDR2 is FQGTGA in the germline V gene. The CDR3 reads CASSSGQGPSHTEAFF. Written as DNA, the CDR3 is TGTGCCAGCAGCAGTGGACAGGGCCCCAGTCACACTGAAGCTTTCTTT.

The chain has TRBV29-1 and TRBJ2-1; D may be TRBD2 (6 bases). This CDR3 has 13 amino acids. CDR1 is SQVTM, CDR2 ANQGSEA, per germline. V lost 6 bases and J lost 4, with 13 bases in between. The CDR3 loop reads CSVEPGGYNEQFF. The CDR3 DNA follows: TGCAGCGTCGAACCCGGGGGTTACAATGAGCAGTTCTTC.

This chain joins TRBV2 and TRBJ1-5; a possible D gene is TRBD1 (5 bases). The V end was cut by 1 base, the J end by 6 bases, with 13 bases between. CDR3 length: 15 amino acids. Germline V gene data show CDR1 as SNHLY and CDR2 as FYNNEI. CDR3 DNA: TGTGCCAGCAGTGAAGGTGGGCAGGGCGGTCAGCCCCAGCATTTT. It translates to CASSEGGQGGQPQHF. The variable domain in full, with the rest retrieved from reference TRBV2 and TRBJ1-5, is EPEVTQTPSHQVTQMGQEVILRCVPISNHLYFYWYRQILGQKVEFLVSFYNNEISEKSEIFDDQFSVERPDGSNFTLKIRSTKLEDSAMYFCASSEGGQGGQPQHFGDGTRLSIL.

Concerning this clone: Sequence at one end of the junction differs from germline and may be a read error. The identical CDR3 is also encoded by other nucleotide sequences in the sample. The CDR3 nucleotides read TGTGCCAGCAGCCGATGGGCCCCAGGACAGGGGGCAGACTACGAACAGTACTTC. This encodes CASSRWAPGQGADYEQYF. This rearrangement joins TRBV7-2 to TRBJ2-7; 11 positions match TRBD1. Germline-derived CDR1 and CDR2 are SGHTA and FQGNSA. The CDR3 spans 18 residues.

The CDR3 DNA reads TGTGCCAGCAGCGTACTGGAACGGAGCACAGATACGCAGTATTTT. This encodes CASSVLERSTDTQYF. This chain connects TRBV9 to TRBJ2-3; D unclear. CDR1 SGDLS and CDR2 YYNGEE come from the germline V gene. CDR3 length equals 15 residues. V was trimmed by 1 base and J by 0 bases, leaving 9 bases between them.